Each of the 27 T cell receptor beta chains below was sequenced from the same sample in a study of T cells in Graves' hyperthyroidism and ophthalmopathy. Amplification yielded TCR beta CDR3 regions, with RNA transcripts as the source. HTBI primers drove first-round RT-PCR of the TCR CDR3. A single record per CDR3 protein comes from TCRdb applying MiXCR to the multiplex PCR reads. Found here are fewer than 25,000 distinct CDR3 sequences, approximately 49% of them singletons; the top ten hold about a quarter. The specimen sequenced was blood. These receptors all come from a woman aged 40 to 50 with Graves' hyperthyroidism that later progressed to Graves' ophthalmopathy.

Many counts were recorded for this clonotype. The chain recombines TRBV5-6 with TRBJ1-5, with D hard to call. This CDR3 has 16 amino acids. V was shortened by 2 bases and J by 0 bases, with 12 bases between the two germline ends. The germline V gene encodes CDR1 SGHDT and CDR2 YYEEEE. The DNA of the CDR3 is TGTGCCAGCAGCTTCGGCGGATTTTATAGCAATCAGCCCCAGCATTTT. Its protein is CASSFGGFYSNQPQHF.

In this sample, this clonotype turned up many times. This sequence joins TRBV9 and TRBJ2-5, with a tentative D call TRBD1 (6 bases). Trimming removed 0 bases at V and 2 bases at J, with 11 bases between. From germline, CDR1 is SGDLS and CDR2 YYNGEE. The length of the CDR3 is 15 residues. CDR3 region: CASSVAGQSQETQYF. CDR3 bases: TGTGCCAGCAGCGTAGCCGGACAGTCTCAAGAGACCCAGTACTTC. The variable domain in full, completed from reference TRBV9 and TRBJ2-5, reads DSGVTQTPKHLITATGQRVTLRCSPRSGDLSVYWYQQSLDQGLQFLIQYYNGEERAKGNILERFSAQQFPDLHSELNLSSLELGDSALYFCASSVAGQSQETQYFGPGTRLLVL.

The rearrangement joins TRBV4-1 to TRBJ2-7, with D possibly matching TRBD2 (5 bases). CDR1 is MGHRA, CDR2 YSYEKL, per germline. The germline V and J ends were trimmed by 0 bases and 0 bases, with 9 bases remaining between them. CDR3 length: 15 amino acids. CDR3 DNA sequence: TGCGCCAGCAGCCAAGACCCAGGACTCTCCTACGAGCAGTACTTC. Translating it yields CASSQDPGLSYEQYF.

By frequency in the sample, this clonotype is medium-sized. This chain joins TRBV2 and TRBJ2-7, with 13 bases identical to TRBD2. Germline values: CDR1 SNHLY, CDR2 FYNNEI. The CDR3 spans 16 residues. Trimming at V came to 9 bases and at J to 1 base, leaving 9 bases not matched to a gene. The CDR3 loop is CARGLAGTKFSYEQYF. The CDR3 bases are TGTGCCAGGGGACTAGCGGGAACAAAGTTTTCCTACGAGCAGTACTTC.

This chain joins TRBV10-1 and TRBJ2-1; TRBD2 matches at 8 bases. This CDR3 has 16 residues. The germline CDR1 and CDR2 sequences are WNHNN and SYGVQD (reference sequence). The J segment lost 6 bases and the V segment lost 1 base, leaving 8 bases of the junction unmatched. CDR3 coding DNA: TGCGCCAGCAGTGAGTTGGCTAGCGGGCCCCTCAATGAGCAGTTCTTC. Amino acid sequence: CASSELASGPLNEQFF.

The gene calls are TRBV20-1 and TRBJ2-1; a weak D match, TRBD1 (5 bases). The V end was cut by 3 bases, the J end by 8 bases, with 11 bases between. Germline V gene sequence: CDR1 DFQATT, CDR2 SNEGSKA (reference sequence). CDR3 length: 12 amino acids. The chain's CDR3 is CSASQGIHEQFF. The CDR3 DNA reads TGCAGTGCTAGTCAGGGCATCCATGAGCAGTTCTTC.

This clonotype was seen ten or more times. The chain carries TRBV3-1 and TRBJ2-7, with D uncertain. The CDR3 spans 14 residues. The germline V gene has CDR1 LGHDT and CDR2 YNNKEL (reference sequence). V lost 4 bases to trimming and J lost 3 bases, with 13 bases between them. CDR3 in amino acids: CASSRVGSLYEQYF. For the CDR3, the DNA is TGTGCCAGCAGCCGTGTCGGGTCTCTCTACGAGCAGTACTTC.

V is TRBV20-1 and J is TRBJ1-6; D uncertain. The germline V gene encodes CDR1 DFQATT and CDR2 SNEGSKA (reference sequence). Trimming pared 0 bases from V and 0 bases from J, leaving 12 bases between. There are 17 residues in the CDR3. Here the CDR3 DNA reads TGCAGTGCTAGAGAAAGACGGTCCAGCTCCTATAATTCACCCCTCCACTTT. This encodes CSARERRSSSYNSPLHF.

This clonotype qualifies as medium-sized. The J gene is TRBJ1-5, the V gene TRBV2, with D uncertain. Germline CDR1 and CDR2: SNHLY and FYNNEI. This CDR3 contains 13 residues. V lost 1 base, J lost 3 bases, and 4 bases lay in between. CDR3 coding DNA: TGTGCCAGCAGTGAAGAGCTCAATCAGCCCCAGCATTTT. Its protein product is CASSEELNQPQHF.

This chain connects TRBV18 to TRBJ1-3; a possible D gene is TRBD1 (5 bases). CDR1 is KGHSH, CDR2 LQKENI, per germline. CDR3 length: 15 amino acids. With 2 bases removed from V and 0 bases from J, the gap between germline ends came to 8 bases. DNA of the CDR3: TGTGCCAGCTCACCAGTGGGGGACTCTGGAAACACCATATATTTT. Protein product: CASSPVGDSGNTIYF.

This clonotype was detected ten times or more. The gene calls are TRBV5-8 and TRBJ1-1; tentatively, D is TRBD1 (6 bases). CDR1 and CDR2 from the germline V gene are SGHTS and YDEGEE. This CDR3 contains 13 residues. V lost 5 bases and J lost 11, with 19 bases in between. The CDR3 protein is CASRTVWDTGAFF. CDR3 nucleotides: TGTGCCAGCAGAACGGTATGGGACACAGGCGCTTTCTTT.

This clonotype is deemed medium-sized. This chain links TRBV29-1 with TRBJ2-7; a weak D match, TRBD1 (6 bases). This CDR3 has 13 residues. CDR1 and CDR2 from the germline V gene are SQVTM and ANQGSEA. Between the trimmed V and J ends, which lost 3 bases and 2 bases, there was a span of 11 bases. CDR3 sequence reads: CSVEGALPYEQYF. CDR3 sequence (DNA): TGCAGCGTTGAGGGGGCCCTACCCTACGAGCAGTACTTC.

This clonotype was seen repeatedly, ten times or more. This rearrangement joins TRBV28 to TRBJ1-1; D is ambiguous. This CDR3 comprises 12 residues. Germline loops: CDR1 MDHEN, CDR2 SYDVKM. The V end lost 6 bases, the J end lost 3 bases, and 8 bases lay between the germline ends. The CDR3 DNA is TGTGCCAGCAGGGAATGGGACACTGAAGCTTTCTTT. As protein: CASREWDTEAFF.

V and J are TRBV20-1 and TRBJ1-5; 7 bases fit TRBD1. The junction had 12 bases not matched to a gene; V was cut back by 3 bases and J by 16 bases. This CDR3 has 12 amino acids. Germline CDR1 is DFQATT and CDR2 is SNEGSKA (reference sequence). The CDR3 DNA is TGCAGTGCTAGCCAGACAGGGTATCAGCCCCATTTT. It translates to CSASQTGYQPHF.

As for this clonotype: Being one base from a much bigger clone, this may be a read error. V gene TRBV30 combines with J gene TRBJ2-1; TRBD2 matches at 13 bases. Germline loops: CDR1 GTSNPN, CDR2 SVGIG (reference sequence). There are 15 residues in the CDR3. The CDR3 is CAWSGTSGVYKEQFF. The CDR3 DNA reads TGTGCCTGGAGCGGGACTAGCGGGGTATACAAGGAGCAGTTCTTC.

The chain carries TRBV19 and TRBJ1-5; 9 nucleotides match TRBD1. Germline values: CDR1 LNHDA, CDR2 SQIVND (reference sequence). This CDR3 is 13 amino acids long. The junction had 7 bases not matched to a gene; V was cut back by 5 bases and J by 11 bases. The CDR3 sequence: CASSVTGGAAQHF. The CDR3 DNA reads as TGTGCCAGTAGTGTGACAGGGGGAGCAGCCCAGCATTTT.

This clonotype occurred many times. V and J are TRBV13 and TRBJ2-5, with 14 bases fitting TRBD2. V was pared by 4 bases and J by 1 base, with 8 bases of the junction left unmatched. This CDR3 comprises 18 residues. Germline loops: CDR1 PRHDT, CDR2 FYEKMQ (reference sequence). The CDR3 region has the DNA TGTGCCAGCAGCTCCCGACTAGCGGGAGGGCCGGGCCAAGAGACCCAGTACTTC. This encodes CASSSRLAGGPGQETQYF.

The chain uses TRBV18 and TRBJ2-1, with D possibly being TRBD2 (6 bases). The CDR3 runs 17 residues. Germline CDR1 and CDR2: KGHSH and LQKENI. V was cut by 0 bases and J by 3 bases, with 15 bases left in between. The DNA of the CDR3 is TGTGCCAGCTCACCACCGGGTGGGGGGTATGTCTACAATGAGCAGTTCTTC. Protein sequence: CASSPPGGGYVYNEQFF.

This chain links TRBV5-1 with TRBJ2-7, with D possibly being TRBD2 (5 bases). CDR3 length equals 13 residues. In germline, CDR1 is SGHRS, CDR2 YFSETQ. V was trimmed by 10 bases and J by 1 base, leaving 15 bases between them. DNA of the CDR3: TGCGCCGGCTCCCGGAGGTTTTCCTACGAGCAGTACTTC. This gives the protein CAGSRRFSYEQYF.

The rearrangement uses TRBV28 and TRBJ1-4; 7 nucleotides agree with TRBD1. The CDR3 consists of 16 residues. CDR1 MDHEN and CDR2 SYDVKM come from the germline V gene. The V gene end was trimmed by 6 bases and the J gene end by 4 bases; junction bases not matched to a gene: 11. The CDR3 DNA is TGTGCCAGCAGGGAGGGTGGGGACAGCAATAATGAAAAACTGTTTTTT. It is translated as CASREGGDSNNEKLFF. The full variable domain, completed using reference TRBV28 and TRBJ1-4, is DVKVTQSSRYLVKRTGEKVFLECVQDMDHENMFWYRQDPGLGLRLIYFSYDVKMKEKGDIPEGYSVSREKKERFSLILESASTNQTSMYLCASREGGDSNNEKLFFGSGTQLSVL.

By proportion, this clonotype is medium-sized. The chain combines TRBV7-9 with TRBJ1-3, with D unclear. CDR1 SEHNR and CDR2 FQNEAQ come from the germline V gene (reference sequence). V was pared by 2 bases and J by 1 base, with 12 bases between. This CDR3 has 16 residues. The CDR3 sequence is CASSLRPVGSGNTIYF. CDR3 in DNA: TGTGCCAGCAGCTTAAGGCCGGTGGGGTCTGGAAACACCATATATTTT.

The chain uses TRBV10-3 and TRBJ1-1; TRBD1 agrees at 7 bases. Germline V gene sequence: CDR1 ENHRY, CDR2 SYGVKD. This CDR3 has 13 amino acids. V shed 6 bases and J 5 bases; nucleotides not matched to a gene: 6. The CDR3 reads CAISPSRGTEAFF. CDR3 DNA: TGTGCCATCAGCCCAAGCAGGGGGACTGAAGCTTTCTTT.

This sequence joins TRBV2 and TRBJ2-7; maybe TRBD1 (6 bases). Looked up from germline, CDR1 is SNHLY and CDR2 is FYNNEI. The CDR3 has 12 amino acids. V was trimmed by 3 bases and J by 5 bases, leaving 8 bases between them. The CDR3 DNA reads TGTGCCAGCAGTGAGACAGGAAACGAGCAGTACTTC. Its protein is CASSETGNEQYF.

This clonotype was found a few times. The chain uses TRBV29-1 and TRBJ2-7, with D unresolved. Trimming took off 5 bases at V and 2 bases at J, with 13 bases between the two ends. This CDR3 spans 13 amino acids. Germline assignment: CDR1 SQVTM and CDR2 ANQGSEA. The CDR3 protein is CSVLDGITYEQYF. DNA of the CDR3: TGCAGCGTTCTGGACGGTATAACCTACGAGCAGTACTTC.

At least ten counts were recorded for this clonotype. A read error may explain this, as a much larger clone is one base away. The genes are TRBV19 and TRBJ1-2, with D possibly matching TRBD1 (5 bases). Per germline, CDR1 LNHDA and CDR2 SQIVND (reference sequence). This CDR3 has 14 amino acids. The CDR3 spells CASSIGTTNHGYTF. CDR3 DNA: TGTGCCAGTAGTATAGGGACAACTAACCATGGCTACACCTTC.

This clonotype was observed many times. CDR3 DNA: TGTGCCAGCAGTTTAAGGTCCGGGGAGCTGTTTTTT. This translates into CASSLRSGELFF. V gene TRBV28 combines with J gene TRBJ2-2; the D is unclear. Trimming took off 2 bases at V and 6 bases at J, with 4 bases between the two ends. Germline V gene lookup returns CDR1 MDHEN and CDR2 SYDVKM. The CDR3 extends over 12 amino acids.

A single count supports this clonotype. CDR3 in amino acids: CSASRTAEGIYEQYF. CDR3 sequence (DNA): TGCAGTGCTAGCAGGACCGCAGAGGGGATCTACGAGCAGTACTTC. V usage is TRBV20-1 and J usage is TRBJ2-7; D tentatively fits TRBD1 or TRBD2 (5 bases each). The CDR3 sequence is 15 residues long. Germline CDR1 and CDR2: DFQATT and SNEGSKA (reference sequence). Deletions cut 3 bases from V and 3 bases from J, with 18 bases between.